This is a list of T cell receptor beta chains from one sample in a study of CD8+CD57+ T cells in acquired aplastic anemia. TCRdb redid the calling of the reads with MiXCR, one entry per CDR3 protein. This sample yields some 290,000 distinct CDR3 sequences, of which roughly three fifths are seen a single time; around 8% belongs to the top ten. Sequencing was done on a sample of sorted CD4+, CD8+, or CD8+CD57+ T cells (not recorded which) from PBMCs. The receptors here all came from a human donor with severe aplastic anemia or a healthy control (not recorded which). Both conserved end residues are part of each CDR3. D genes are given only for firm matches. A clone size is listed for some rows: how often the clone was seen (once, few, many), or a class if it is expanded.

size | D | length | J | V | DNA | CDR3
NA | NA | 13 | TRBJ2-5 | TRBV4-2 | TGTGCCAGCGGCCAAGGGACAAGGGAGACCCAGTACTTC | CASGQGTRETQYF
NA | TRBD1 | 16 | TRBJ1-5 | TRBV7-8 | TGTGCCAGCAGCTTAGAGCCGGGACAGGGGAGTCAGCCCCAGCATTTT | CASSLEPGQGSQPQHF
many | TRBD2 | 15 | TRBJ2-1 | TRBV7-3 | TGTGCCAGCAGCTTAAACGGGGGGTCTTCTAATGAGCAGTTCTTC | CASSLNGGSSNEQFF
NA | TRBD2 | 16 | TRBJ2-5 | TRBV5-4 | TGTGCCAGCAGCTGGGGGACTAGCGGGACGGTTGAGACCCAGTACTTC | CASSWGTSGTVETQYF
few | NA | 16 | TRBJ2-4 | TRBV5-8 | TGTGCCAGCAGCTTGTCTGTTCTGAGTAGAGAAAACATTCAGTACTTC | CASSLSVLSRENIQYF
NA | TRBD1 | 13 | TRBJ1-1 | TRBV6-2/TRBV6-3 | TGTGCCAGCAGTTACTCGACAGGGTATGAAGCTTTCTTT | CASSYSTGYEAFF
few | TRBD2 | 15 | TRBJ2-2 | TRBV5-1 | TGCGCCAGCAGCTTAGCGGGAGGGTTCACCGGGGAGCTGTTTTTT | CASSLAGGFTGELFF
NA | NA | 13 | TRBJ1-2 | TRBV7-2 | TGTGCCAGCAGCTTCCAGCGGGGTGATGGCTACACCTTC | CASSFQRGDGYTF
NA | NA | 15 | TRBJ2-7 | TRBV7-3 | TGTGCCAGCAGCTTCTGGGACACCTCCTACAACGAGCAGTACTTC | CASSFWDTSYNEQYF
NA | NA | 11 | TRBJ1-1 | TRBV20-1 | TGCAGTGCTAGGGACGACCCTGAAGCTTTCTTT | CSARDDPEAFF
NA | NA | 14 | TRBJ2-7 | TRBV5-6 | TGTGCCAGCAGCTTTCGGGGGCCCGCCTACGAGCAGTACTTC | CASSFRGPAYEQYF
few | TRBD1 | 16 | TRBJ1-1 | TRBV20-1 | TGCAGTGCTAGAGATCTACAAGGGGGACAGGGTTCCGAAGCTTTCTTT | CSARDLQGGQGSEAFF
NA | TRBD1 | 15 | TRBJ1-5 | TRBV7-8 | TGTGCCAGCAGCTCAGGGGGGAGAAGCAATCAGCCCCAGCATTTT | CASSSGGRSNQPQHF
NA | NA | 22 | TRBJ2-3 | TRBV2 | TGTGCCAGCGGAGGGCTTGTCGCCAGCAGCTTGGTCTTGGGGGGAGGCACAGATACGCAGTATTTT | CASGGLVASSLVLGGGTDTQYF
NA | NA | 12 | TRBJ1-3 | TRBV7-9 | TGTGCTGGGGAGCGCTCTGGAAACACCATATATTTT | CAGERSGNTIYF
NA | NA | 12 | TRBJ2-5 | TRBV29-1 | TGCAGCGTTCGTCCAGCTCAAGAGACCCAGTACTTC | CSVRPAQETQYF
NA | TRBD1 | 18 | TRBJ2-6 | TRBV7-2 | TGTGCCAGCAGCTTAGACCCGGAACAGGGGTCCGGGGCCAACGTCCTGACTTTC | CASSLDPEQGSGANVLTF
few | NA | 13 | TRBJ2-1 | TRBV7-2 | NA | CASSSHFGNEQFF